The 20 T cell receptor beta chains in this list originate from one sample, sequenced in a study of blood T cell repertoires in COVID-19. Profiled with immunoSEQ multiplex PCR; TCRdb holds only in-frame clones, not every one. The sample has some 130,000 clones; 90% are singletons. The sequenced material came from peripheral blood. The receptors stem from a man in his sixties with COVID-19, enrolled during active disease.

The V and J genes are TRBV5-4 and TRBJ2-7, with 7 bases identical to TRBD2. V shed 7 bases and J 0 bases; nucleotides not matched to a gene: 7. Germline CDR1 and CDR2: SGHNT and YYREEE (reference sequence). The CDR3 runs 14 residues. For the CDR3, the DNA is TGTGCCAGCCGGAGGGAGGGCAGCTCCTACGAGCAGTACTTC. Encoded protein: CASRREGSSYEQYF.

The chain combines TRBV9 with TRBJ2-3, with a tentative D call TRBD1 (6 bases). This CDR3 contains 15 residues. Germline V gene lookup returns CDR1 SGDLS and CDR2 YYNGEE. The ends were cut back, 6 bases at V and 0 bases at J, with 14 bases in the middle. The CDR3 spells CASTGDAASTDTQYF. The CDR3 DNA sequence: TGTGCCAGCACAGGGGACGCCGCTAGCACAGATACGCAGTATTTT. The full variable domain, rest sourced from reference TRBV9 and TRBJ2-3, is DSGVTQTPKHLITATGQRVTLRCSPRSGDLSVYWYQQSLDQGLQFLIQYYNGEERAKGNILERFSAQQFPDLHSELNLSSLELGDSALYFCASTGDAASTDTQYFGPGTRLTVL.

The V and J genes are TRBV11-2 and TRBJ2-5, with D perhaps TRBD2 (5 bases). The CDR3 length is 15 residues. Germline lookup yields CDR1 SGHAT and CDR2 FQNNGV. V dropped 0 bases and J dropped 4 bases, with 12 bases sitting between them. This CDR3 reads CASSLEFSEAETQYF. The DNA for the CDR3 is TGTGCCAGCAGCTTAGAATTCTCGGAGGCAGAGACCCAGTACTTC.

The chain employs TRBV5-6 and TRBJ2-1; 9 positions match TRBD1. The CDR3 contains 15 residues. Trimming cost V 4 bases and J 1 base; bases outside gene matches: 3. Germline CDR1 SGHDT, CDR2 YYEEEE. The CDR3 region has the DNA TGTGCCAGCAGCCGAGACAGGGGGTCCTACAATGAGCAGTTCTTC. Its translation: CASSRDRGSYNEQFF.

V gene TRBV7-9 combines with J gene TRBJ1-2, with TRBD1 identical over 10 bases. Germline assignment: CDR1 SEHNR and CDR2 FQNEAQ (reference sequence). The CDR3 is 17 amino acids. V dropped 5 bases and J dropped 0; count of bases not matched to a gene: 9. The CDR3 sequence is CASSRMGQGSPNYGYTF. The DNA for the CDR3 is TGTGCCAGCAGCCGCATGGGACAGGGGTCTCCTAACTATGGCTACACCTTC.

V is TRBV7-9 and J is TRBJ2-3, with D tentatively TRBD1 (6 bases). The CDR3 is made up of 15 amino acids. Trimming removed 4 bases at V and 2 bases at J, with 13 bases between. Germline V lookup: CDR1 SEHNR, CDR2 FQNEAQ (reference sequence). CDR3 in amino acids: CASSSPGHLTDTQYF. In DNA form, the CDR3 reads TGTGCCAGCAGCTCACCGGGACATCTCACAGATACGCAGTATTTT. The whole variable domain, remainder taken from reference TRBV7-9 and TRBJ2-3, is DTGVSQNPRHKITKRGQNVTFRCDPISEHNRLYWYRQTLGQGPEFLTYFQNEAQLEKSRLLSDRFSAERPKGSFSTLEIQRTEQGDSAMYLCASSSPGHLTDTQYFGPGTRLTVL.

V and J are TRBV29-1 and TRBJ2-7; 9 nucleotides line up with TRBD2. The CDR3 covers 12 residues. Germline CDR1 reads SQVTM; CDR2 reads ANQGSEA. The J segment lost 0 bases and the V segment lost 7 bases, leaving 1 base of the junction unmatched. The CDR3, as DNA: TGCAGCGGACTAGCGGCCTCCTACGAGCAGTACTTC. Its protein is CSGLAASYEQYF.

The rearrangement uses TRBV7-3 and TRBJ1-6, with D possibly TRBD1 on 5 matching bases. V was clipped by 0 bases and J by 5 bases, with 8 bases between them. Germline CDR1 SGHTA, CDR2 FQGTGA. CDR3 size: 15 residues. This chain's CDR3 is CASSLTPGNNSPLHF. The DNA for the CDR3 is TGTGCCAGCAGCTTAACCCCAGGGAATAATTCACCCCTCCACTTT. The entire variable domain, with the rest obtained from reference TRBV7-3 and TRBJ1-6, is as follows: GAGVSQTPSNKVTEKGKYVELRCDPISGHTALYWYRQSLGQGPEFLIYFQGTGAADDSGLPNDRFFAVRPEGSVSTLKIQRTERGDSAVYLCASSLTPGNNSPLHFGNGTRLTVT.

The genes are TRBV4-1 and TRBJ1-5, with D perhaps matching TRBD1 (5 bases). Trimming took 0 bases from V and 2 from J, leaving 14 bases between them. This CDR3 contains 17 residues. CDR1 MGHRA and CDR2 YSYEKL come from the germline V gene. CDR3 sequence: CASSQDLGGDGNQPQHF. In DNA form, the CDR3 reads TGCGCCAGCAGCCAAGATCTAGGCGGGGACGGCAATCAGCCCCAGCATTTT.

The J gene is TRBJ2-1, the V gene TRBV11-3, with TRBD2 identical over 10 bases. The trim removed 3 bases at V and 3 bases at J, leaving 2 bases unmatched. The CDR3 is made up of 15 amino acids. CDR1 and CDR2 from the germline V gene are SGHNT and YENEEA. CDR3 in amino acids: CASSFSGRIYNEQFF. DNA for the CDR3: TGTGCCAGCAGCTTTAGCGGGAGGATCTACAATGAGCAGTTCTTC.

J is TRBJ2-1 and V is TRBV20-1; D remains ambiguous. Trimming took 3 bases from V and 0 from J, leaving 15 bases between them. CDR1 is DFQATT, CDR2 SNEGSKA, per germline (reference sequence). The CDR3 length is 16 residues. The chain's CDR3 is CSASSALPGSYNEQFF. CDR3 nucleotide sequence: TGCAGTGCTAGTTCGGCCCTTCCGGGCTCCTACAATGAGCAGTTCTTC.

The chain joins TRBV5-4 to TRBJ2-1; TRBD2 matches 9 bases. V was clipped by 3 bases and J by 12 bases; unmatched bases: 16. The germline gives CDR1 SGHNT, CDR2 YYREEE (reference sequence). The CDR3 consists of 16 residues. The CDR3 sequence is CASSSTPGLALTGQFF. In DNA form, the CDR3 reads TGTGCCAGCAGCTCTACCCCGGGACTAGCCCTTACGGGGCAGTTCTTC.

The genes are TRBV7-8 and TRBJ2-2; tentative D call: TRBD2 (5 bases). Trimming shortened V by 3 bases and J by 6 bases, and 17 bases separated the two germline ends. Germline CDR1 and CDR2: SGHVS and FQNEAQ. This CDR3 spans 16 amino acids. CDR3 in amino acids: CASSFNGLSVAGELFF. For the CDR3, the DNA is TGTGCCAGCAGCTTCAATGGGCTTAGCGTAGCCGGGGAGCTGTTTTTT.

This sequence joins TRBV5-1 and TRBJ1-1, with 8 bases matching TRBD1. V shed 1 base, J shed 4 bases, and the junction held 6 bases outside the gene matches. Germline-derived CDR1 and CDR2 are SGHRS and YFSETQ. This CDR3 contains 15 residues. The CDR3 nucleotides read TGCGCCAGCAGCTTGCAGGGGGCCAGAGGCACTGAAGCTTTCTTT. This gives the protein CASSLQGARGTEAFF.

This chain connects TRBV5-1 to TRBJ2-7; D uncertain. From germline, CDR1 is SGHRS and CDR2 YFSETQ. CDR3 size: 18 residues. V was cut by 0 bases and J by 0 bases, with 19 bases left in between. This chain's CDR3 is CASSLAPPGAPGSYEQYF. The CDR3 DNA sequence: TGCGCCAGCAGCTTGGCCCCTCCGGGTGCGCCCGGCTCCTACGAGCAGTACTTC.

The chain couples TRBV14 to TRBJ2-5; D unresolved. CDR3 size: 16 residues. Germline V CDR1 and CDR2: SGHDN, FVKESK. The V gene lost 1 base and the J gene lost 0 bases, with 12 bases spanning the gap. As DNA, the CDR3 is TGTGCCAGCAGCCAAGGGCTGGGCCAGTACCAAGAGACCCAGTACTTC. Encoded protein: CASSQGLGQYQETQYF.

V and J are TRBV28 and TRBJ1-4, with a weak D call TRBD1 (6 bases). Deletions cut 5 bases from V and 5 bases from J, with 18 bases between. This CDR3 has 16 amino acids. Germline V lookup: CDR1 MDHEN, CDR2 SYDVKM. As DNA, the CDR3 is TGTGCCAGCAGTAGCTCCGGAGCAGGGGAGAATGAAAAACTGTTTTTT. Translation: CASSSSGAGENEKLFF.

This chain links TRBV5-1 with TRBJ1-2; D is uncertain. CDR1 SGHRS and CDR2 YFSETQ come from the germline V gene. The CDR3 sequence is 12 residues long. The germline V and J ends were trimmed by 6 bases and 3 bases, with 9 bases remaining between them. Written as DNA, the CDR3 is TGCGCCAGCACCGGGAGTGACTATGGCTACACCTTC. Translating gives CASTGSDYGYTF.

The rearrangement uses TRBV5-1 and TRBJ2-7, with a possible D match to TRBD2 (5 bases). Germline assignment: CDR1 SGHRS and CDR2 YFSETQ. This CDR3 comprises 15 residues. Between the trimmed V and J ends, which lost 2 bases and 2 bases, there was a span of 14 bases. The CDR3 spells CASSLNQRTAYEQYF. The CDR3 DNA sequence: TGCGCCAGCAGCTTAAATCAACGGACTGCCTACGAGCAGTACTTC.

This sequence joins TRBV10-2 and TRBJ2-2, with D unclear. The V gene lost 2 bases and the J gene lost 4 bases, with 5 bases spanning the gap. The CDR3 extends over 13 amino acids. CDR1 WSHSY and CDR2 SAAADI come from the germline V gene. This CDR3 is CASSETGTGELFF. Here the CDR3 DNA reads TGCGCCAGCAGTGAGACGGGCACCGGGGAGCTGTTTTTT.